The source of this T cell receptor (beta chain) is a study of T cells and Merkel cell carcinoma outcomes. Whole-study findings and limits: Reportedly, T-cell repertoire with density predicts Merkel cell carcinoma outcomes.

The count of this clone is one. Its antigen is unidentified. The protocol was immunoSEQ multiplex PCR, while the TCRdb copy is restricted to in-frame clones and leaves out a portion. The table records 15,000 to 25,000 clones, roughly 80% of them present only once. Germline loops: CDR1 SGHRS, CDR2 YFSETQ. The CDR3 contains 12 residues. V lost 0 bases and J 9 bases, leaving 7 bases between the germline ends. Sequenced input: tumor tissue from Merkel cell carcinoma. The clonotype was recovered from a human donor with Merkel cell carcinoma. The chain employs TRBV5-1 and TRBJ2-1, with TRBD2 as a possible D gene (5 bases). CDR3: CASSLGSGEQFF. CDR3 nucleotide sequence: TGCGCCAGCAGCTTGGGAAGCGGTGAGCAGTTCTTC.